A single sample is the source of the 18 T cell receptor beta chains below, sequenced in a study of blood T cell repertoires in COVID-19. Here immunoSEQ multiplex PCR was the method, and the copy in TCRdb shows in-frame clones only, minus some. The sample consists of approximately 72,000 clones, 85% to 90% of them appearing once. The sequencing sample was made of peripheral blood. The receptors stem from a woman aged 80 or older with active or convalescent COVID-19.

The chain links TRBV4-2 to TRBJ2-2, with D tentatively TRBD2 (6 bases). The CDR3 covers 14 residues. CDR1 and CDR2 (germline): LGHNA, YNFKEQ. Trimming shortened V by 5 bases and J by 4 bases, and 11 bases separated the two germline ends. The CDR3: CASSAGRTTGELFF. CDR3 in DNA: TGTGCCAGCAGCGCTGGGAGGACCACCGGGGAGCTGTTTTTT.

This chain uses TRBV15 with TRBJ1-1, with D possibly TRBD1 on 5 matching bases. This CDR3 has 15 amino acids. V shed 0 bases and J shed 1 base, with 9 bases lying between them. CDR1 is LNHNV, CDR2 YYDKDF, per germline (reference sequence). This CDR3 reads CATSRDGRGNTEAFF. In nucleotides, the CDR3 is TGTGCCACCAGCAGAGATGGTAGGGGGAACACTGAAGCTTTCTTT.

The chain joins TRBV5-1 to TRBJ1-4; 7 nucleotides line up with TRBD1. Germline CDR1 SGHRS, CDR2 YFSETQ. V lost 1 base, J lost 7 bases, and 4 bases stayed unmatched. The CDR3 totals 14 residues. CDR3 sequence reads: CASSLTGAGEKLFF. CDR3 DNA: TGCGCCAGCAGCTTGACAGGGGCCGGTGAAAAACTGTTTTTT.

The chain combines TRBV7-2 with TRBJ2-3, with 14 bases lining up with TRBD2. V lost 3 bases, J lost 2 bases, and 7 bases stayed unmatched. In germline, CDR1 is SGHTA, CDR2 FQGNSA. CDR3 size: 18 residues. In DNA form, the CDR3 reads TGTGCCAGCAGCTTCTGGACTAGCGGGGGGCACCCCACAGATACGCAGTATTTT. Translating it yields CASSFWTSGGHPTDTQYF.

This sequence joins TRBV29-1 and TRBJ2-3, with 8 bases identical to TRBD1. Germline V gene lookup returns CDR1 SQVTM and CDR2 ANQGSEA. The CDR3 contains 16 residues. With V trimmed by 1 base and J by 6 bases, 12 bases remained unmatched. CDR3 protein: CSVEGLQDRVADTQYF. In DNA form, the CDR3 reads TGCAGCGTTGAAGGTTTGCAGGACAGGGTGGCCGATACGCAGTATTTT.

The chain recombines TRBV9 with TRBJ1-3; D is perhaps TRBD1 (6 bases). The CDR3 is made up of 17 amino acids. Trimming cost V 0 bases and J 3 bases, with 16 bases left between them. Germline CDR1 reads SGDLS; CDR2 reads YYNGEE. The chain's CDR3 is CASSVESRQGYGNTIYF. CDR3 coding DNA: TGTGCCAGCAGCGTAGAGTCCCGCCAGGGGTATGGAAACACCATATATTTT.

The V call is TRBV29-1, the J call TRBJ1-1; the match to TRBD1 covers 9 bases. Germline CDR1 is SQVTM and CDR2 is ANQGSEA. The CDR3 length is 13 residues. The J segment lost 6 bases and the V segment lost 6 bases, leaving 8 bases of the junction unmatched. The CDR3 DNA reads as TGCAGCGTGGCGTTAGACAGGGGGGCTGAAGCTTTCTTT. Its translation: CSVALDRGAEAFF.

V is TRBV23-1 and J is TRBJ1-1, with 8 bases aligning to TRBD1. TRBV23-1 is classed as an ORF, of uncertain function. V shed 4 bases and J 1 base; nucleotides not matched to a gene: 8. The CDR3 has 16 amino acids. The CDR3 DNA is TGCGCCAGCAGTCTTTCTGGACAGGGTTCGAACACTGAAGCTTTCTTT. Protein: CASSLSGQGSNTEAFF.

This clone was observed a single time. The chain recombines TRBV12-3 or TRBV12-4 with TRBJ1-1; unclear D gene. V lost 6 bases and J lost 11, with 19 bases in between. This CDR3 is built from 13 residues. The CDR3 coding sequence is TGTGCCAGCAGCTCCGGGATCCCGTCGGGGGCTTTCTTT. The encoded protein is CASSSGIPSGAFF.

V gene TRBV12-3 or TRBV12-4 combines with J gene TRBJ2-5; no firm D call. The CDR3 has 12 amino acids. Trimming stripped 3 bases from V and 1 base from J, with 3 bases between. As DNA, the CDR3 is TGTGCCAGCAGTTTCCGCCAAGAGACCCAGTACTTC. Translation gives CASSFRQETQYF.

CDR3 amino acids: CASSFMASGPSRRQYF. Written as DNA, the CDR3 is TGTGCCAGCAGCTTTATGGCTAGCGGGCCCTCTCGGCGGCAGTACTTC. The chain links TRBV5-4 to TRBJ2-7, with TRBD2 matching over 8 bases. There are 16 residues in the CDR3. J was trimmed by 9 bases and V by 2 bases; bases with no gene match: 16. Germline assignment: CDR1 SGHNT and CDR2 YYREEE (reference sequence).

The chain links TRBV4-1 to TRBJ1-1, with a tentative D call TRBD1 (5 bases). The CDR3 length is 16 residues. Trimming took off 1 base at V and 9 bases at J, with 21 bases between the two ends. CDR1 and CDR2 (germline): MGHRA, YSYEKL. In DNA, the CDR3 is TGCGCCAGCAGCCAAGTCACCTCAGGGAAAACTTGGAAAGCTTTCTTT. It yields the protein CASSQVTSGKTWKAFF.

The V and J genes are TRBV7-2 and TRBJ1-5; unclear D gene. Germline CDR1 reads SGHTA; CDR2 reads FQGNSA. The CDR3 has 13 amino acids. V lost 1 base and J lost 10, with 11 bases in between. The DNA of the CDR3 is TGTGCCAGCAGCTTAGAGGGCGGGCACCCCCAGCATTTT. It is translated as CASSLEGGHPQHF.

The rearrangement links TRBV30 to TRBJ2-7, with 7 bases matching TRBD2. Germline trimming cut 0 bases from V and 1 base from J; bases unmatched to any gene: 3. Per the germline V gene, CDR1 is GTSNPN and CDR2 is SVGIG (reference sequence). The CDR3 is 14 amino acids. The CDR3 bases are TGTGCCTGGAGTGTACTAGCGAGTTCCTACGAGCAGTACTTC. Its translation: CAWSVLASSYEQYF.

The CDR3 DNA reads as TGCAGCGTTGAAGATTCTATTAGCGGGGGGGCTACAGATACGCAGTATTTT. Amino acid sequence: CSVEDSISGGATDTQYF. V and J are TRBV29-1 and TRBJ2-3; 11 nucleotides line up with TRBD2. V shed 0 bases, J shed 3 bases, and the junction held 8 bases outside the gene matches. The germline gives CDR1 SQVTM, CDR2 ANQGSEA. The CDR3 sequence is 17 residues long.

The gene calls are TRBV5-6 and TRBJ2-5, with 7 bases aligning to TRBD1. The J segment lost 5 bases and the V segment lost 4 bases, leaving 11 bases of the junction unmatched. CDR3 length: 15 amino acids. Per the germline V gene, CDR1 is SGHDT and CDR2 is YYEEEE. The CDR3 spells CASSMTGRWMETQYF. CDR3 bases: TGTGCCAGCAGCATGACAGGGCGCTGGATGGAGACCCAGTACTTC.

The CDR3 sequence is CASSFGGDVMNTEAFF. The CDR3 DNA reads TGTGCCAGCAGCTTTGGGGGGGACGTCATGAACACTGAAGCTTTCTTT. The chain has TRBV11-2 and TRBJ1-1; TRBD1 is a possible D gene (5 bases). The germline CDR1 and CDR2 sequences are SGHAT and FQNNGV. The CDR3 loop spans 16 amino acids. V was shortened by 3 bases and J by 0 bases, with 14 bases between the two germline ends.

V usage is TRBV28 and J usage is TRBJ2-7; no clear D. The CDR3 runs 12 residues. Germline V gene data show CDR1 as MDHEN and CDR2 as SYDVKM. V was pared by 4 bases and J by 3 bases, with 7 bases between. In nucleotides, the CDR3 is TGTGCCAGCAGTTCCGGTTTCTACGAGCAGTACTTC. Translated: CASSSGFYEQYF.